The source of this T cell receptor beta chain is a study of identical twins' blood T cells. V dropped 5 bases and J dropped 2 bases, with 15 bases sitting between them. Germline CDR1 and CDR2: SEHNR and FQNEAQ (reference sequence). The CDR3 consists of 15 residues. This clonotype has just a few counts. TCRdb processed the 5' RACE reads anew with MiXCR; each CDR3 protein has one entry. The repertoire holds 350,000 to 450,000 distinct CDR3 sequences, with over 25% as singletons. The rearrangement links TRBV7-9 to TRBJ1-2, with D uncertain. Sequencing was carried out using PBMCs. The source of this sequence is a woman between 18 and 55 years old in good health. The CDR3 DNA follows: TGTGCCAGCAGCGAAGCATCGCTCCTAAACTATGGCTACACCTTC. It encodes CASSEASLLNYGYTF.